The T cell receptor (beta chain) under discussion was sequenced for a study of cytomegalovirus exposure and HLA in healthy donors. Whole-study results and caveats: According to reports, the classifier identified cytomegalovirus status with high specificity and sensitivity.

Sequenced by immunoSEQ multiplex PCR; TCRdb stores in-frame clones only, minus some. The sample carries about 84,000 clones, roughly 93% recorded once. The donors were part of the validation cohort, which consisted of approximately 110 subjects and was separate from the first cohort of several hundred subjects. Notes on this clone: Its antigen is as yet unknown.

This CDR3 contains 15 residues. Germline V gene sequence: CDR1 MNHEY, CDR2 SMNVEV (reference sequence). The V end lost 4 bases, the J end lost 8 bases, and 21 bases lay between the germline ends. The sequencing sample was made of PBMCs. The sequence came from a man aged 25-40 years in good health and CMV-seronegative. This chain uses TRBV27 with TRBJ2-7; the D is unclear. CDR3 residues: CASSSLRSLPMKQYF. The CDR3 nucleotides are TGTGCCAGCAGTTCGCTCCGGTCCCTACCAATGAAGCAGTACTTC.